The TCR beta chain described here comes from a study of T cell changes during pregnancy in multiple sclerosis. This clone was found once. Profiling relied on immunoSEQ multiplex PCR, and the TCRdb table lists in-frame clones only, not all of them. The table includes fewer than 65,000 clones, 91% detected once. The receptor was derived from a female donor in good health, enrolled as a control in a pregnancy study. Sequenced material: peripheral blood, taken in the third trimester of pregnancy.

In DNA, the CDR3 is TGTGCCAGCAGTAACAGGACCCAGCCCCAGCATTTT. Translation: CASSNRTQPQHF. The chain joins TRBV6-6 to TRBJ1-5; perhaps TRBD1 as D (5 bases). CDR1 is MNHNY and CDR2 is SVGAGI in the germline V gene (reference sequence). V lost 5 bases to trimming and J lost 7 bases, with 9 bases between them. This CDR3 is built from 12 residues.